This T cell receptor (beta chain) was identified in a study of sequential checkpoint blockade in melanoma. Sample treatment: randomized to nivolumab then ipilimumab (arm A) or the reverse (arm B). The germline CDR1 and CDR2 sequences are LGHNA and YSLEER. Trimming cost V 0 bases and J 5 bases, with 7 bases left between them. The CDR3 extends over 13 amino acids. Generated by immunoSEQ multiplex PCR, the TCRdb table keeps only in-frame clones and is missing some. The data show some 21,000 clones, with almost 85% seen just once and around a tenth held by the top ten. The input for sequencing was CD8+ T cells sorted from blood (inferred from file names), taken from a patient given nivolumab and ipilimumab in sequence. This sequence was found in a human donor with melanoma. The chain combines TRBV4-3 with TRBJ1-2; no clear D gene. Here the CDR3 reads CASSQDRGYGYTF. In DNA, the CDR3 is TGCGCCAGCAGCCAAGATCGCGGATATGGCTACACCTTC.